Each of the 18 T cell receptor beta chains below was sequenced from the same sample in a study of CD8 T cells in ankylosing spondylitis. Study-level findings and limits: Within ankylosing spondylitis blood, a TCR beta motif made up of roughly eight highly homologous variants appeared to be characteristic.

MiXCR, applied by TCRdb to the 5' RACE reads, yields one record per CDR3 protein. The sample consists of around 890,000 distinct CDR3 sequences, 10% to 15% of them appearing once. Antigens of these TCRs are unknown. Sequenced sample: blood, either unsorted or a sorted T cell fraction (not recorded which). Source of these receptors: a male donor with ankylosing spondylitis.

This clonotype has just a few counts. This chain links TRBV7-2 with TRBJ1-1; TRBD1 agrees at 9 bases. The J segment lost 5 bases and the V segment lost 0 bases, leaving 4 bases of the junction unmatched. The V gene's germline CDR1 is SGHTA and CDR2 FQGNSA. The CDR3 sequence is 15 residues long. CDR3 protein: CASSLALTGGTEAFF. The CDR3, as DNA: TGTGCCAGCAGCTTAGCGTTGACAGGGGGGACTGAAGCTTTCTTT. Complete variable domain (other parts from reference TRBV7-2 and TRBJ1-1): GAGVSQSPSNKVTEKGKDVELRCDPISGHTALYWYRQSLGQGLEFLIYFQGNSAPDKSGLPSDRFSAERTGGSVSTLTIQRTQQEDSAVYLCASSLALTGGTEAFFGQGTRLTVV.

This clonotype appeared a single time. The chain carries TRBV6-1 and TRBJ2-1; D gene ambiguous. V lost 7 bases and J lost 1, with 8 bases in between. Germline loops: CDR1 MNHNS, CDR2 SASEGT. This CDR3 spans 13 amino acids. The CDR3 spells CASNAASYNEQFF. The DNA for the CDR3 is TGTGCCAGCAACGCGGCTTCCTACAATGAGCAGTTCTTC.

The rearrangement links TRBV5-1 to TRBJ2-3; 11 nucleotides line up with TRBD1. The CDR3 has 15 residues. Germline CDR1 reads SGHRS; CDR2 reads YFSETQ. The V segment lost 4 bases and the J segment 3 bases; nucleotides outside the gene matches: 4. The CDR3 nucleotides read TGCGCCAGCAGCAAGGGACAGGGGGGTACAGATACGCAGTATTTT. It is translated as CASSKGQGGTDTQYF.

This clonotype was seen repeatedly, ten times or more. The chain combines TRBV5-1 with TRBJ2-7; 14 bases match TRBD2. V shed 4 bases and J 0 bases; nucleotides not matched to a gene: 3. The CDR3 runs to 16 residues. CDR1 SGHRS and CDR2 YFSETQ come from the germline V gene. CDR3 region: CASSHGTSGSSYEQYF. The CDR3 bases are TGCGCCAGCAGCCACGGGACTAGCGGGAGCTCCTACGAGCAGTACTTC.

This clonotype has more than one count but fewer than ten. The V gene is TRBV29-1, the J gene TRBJ2-7; 9 bases line up with TRBD1. The germline V gene encodes CDR1 SQVTM and CDR2 ANQGSEA. The length of the CDR3 is 13 residues. J lost 9 bases, V lost 6 bases, and 12 bases had no gene match. CDR3 sequence reads: CSVGTGTRFGQYF. In nucleotides, the CDR3 is TGCAGCGTGGGGACAGGGACCCGTTTCGGGCAGTACTTC.

This clonotype was seen repeatedly, ten times or more. The chain employs TRBV11-2 and TRBJ2-1, with 9 bases matching TRBD2. This CDR3 has 14 residues. Germline assignment: CDR1 SGHAT and CDR2 FQNNGV. J lost 10 bases, V lost 1 base, and 5 bases had no gene match. The CDR3: CASSLVGGRAEQFF. The CDR3 region has the DNA TGTGCCAGCAGCTTAGTTGGCGGGAGGGCCGAGCAGTTCTTC.

V and J are TRBV5-1 and TRBJ2-7, with 7 nucleotides matching TRBD2. The J segment lost 4 bases and the V segment lost 4 bases, leaving 11 bases of the junction unmatched. The CDR3 extends over 15 amino acids. The germline V gene has CDR1 SGHRS and CDR2 YFSETQ. CDR3 coding DNA: TGCGCCAGCAGCAACCTAACTAGCGCCGCTTACGAGCAGTACTTC. This gives the protein CASSNLTSAAYEQYF.

This clonotype has just a few counts. V and J are TRBV20-1 and TRBJ2-1; TRBD1 might be the D (6 bases). V lost 5 bases to trimming and J lost 4 bases, with 18 bases between them. The germline gives CDR1 DFQATT, CDR2 SNEGSKA (reference sequence). The CDR3 runs to 15 residues. CDR3 sequence: CSAEPFDRNYNEQFF. In DNA form, the CDR3 reads TGCAGTGCTGAACCATTCGACAGGAATTACAATGAGCAGTTCTTC.

The chain carries TRBV18 and TRBJ2-1; 9 bases align to TRBD1. V shed 3 bases and J 14 bases; nucleotides not matched to a gene: 5. The CDR3 is made up of 12 amino acids. Germline V gives CDR1 KGHSH, CDR2 LQKENI. The CDR3 is CASSPVTGGEFF. The CDR3 DNA is TGTGCCAGCTCACCTGTGACAGGGGGAGAGTTCTTC.

This clonotype was observed many times. The rearrangement links TRBV20-1 to TRBJ2-4, with 9 positions matching TRBD1. The CDR3 runs to 13 residues. CDR1 and CDR2 (germline): DFQATT, SNEGSKA (reference sequence). Losses at the gene ends were 3 bases for V and 7 bases for J; bases not matched to a gene: 4. DNA of the CDR3: TGCAGTGCTAGCCACGGACAGGGGAACATTCAGTACTTC. Translation gives CSASHGQGNIQYF.

This clonotype was counted between two and nine times. The chain links TRBV6-2 or TRBV6-3 to TRBJ2-7; tentatively, D is TRBD1 (6 bases). The CDR3 is 15 residues long. CDR1 and CDR2 (germline): MNHEY, SVGEGT. Trimming removed 1 base from V and 5 bases from J, with 15 bases in between. CDR3 bases: TGTGCCAGCAGTTACTTCCCGGGACACCCCGACGAGCAGTACTTC. The encoded protein is CASSYFPGHPDEQYF.

The V gene is TRBV15, the J gene TRBJ1-3, with 11 bases lining up with TRBD1. The germline CDR1 and CDR2 sequences are LNHNV and YYDKDF (reference sequence). The CDR3 spans 14 residues. The V segment lost 7 bases and the J segment 2 bases; nucleotides outside the gene matches: 1. In nucleotides, the CDR3 is TGTGCCACCACGGGACAGGGGGCTGGAAACACCATATATTTT. Amino acids: CATTGQGAGNTIYF.

This clonotype was seen a few times. The genes are TRBV29-1 and TRBJ1-1; no firm D call. The germline V gene encodes CDR1 SQVTM and CDR2 ANQGSEA. The CDR3 sequence is 13 residues long. Trimming removed 1 base at V and 5 bases at J, with 11 bases between. The CDR3 DNA follows: TGCAGCGTTGAAGGGGTGAGAGGTACTGAAGCTTTCTTT. Residues: CSVEGVRGTEAFF.

This clonotype was counted between two and nine times. V is TRBV5-6 and J is TRBJ1-2, with TRBD1 as a possible D gene (5 bases). The V gene lost 2 bases and the J gene lost 3 bases, with 11 bases spanning the gap. CDR3 size: 14 residues. CDR1 is SGHDT, CDR2 YYEEEE, per germline. The CDR3 is CASSFERGDYGYTF. In DNA, the CDR3 is TGTGCCAGCAGCTTCGAAAGGGGAGACTATGGCTACACCTTC.

The CDR3 sequence is CATSRGFLRSATGELFF. In nucleotides, the CDR3 is TGTGCCACCAGCAGAGGTTTTCTGAGAAGTGCCACCGGGGAGCTGTTTTTT. V and J are TRBV15 and TRBJ2-2; D gene ambiguous. CDR1 and CDR2 from the germline V gene are LNHNV and YYDKDF (reference sequence). This CDR3 is 17 amino acids long. V lost 1 base and J lost 4, with 16 bases in between.

This clonotype was observed a few times. The CDR3 DNA reads as TGCAGTGCTAGCCCCCCAGCGGGGCGGACGCAGTATTTT. Translated, it gives CSASPPAGRTQYF. The chain couples TRBV20-1 to TRBJ2-3; 7 bases are shared with TRBD2. The CDR3 spans 13 residues. Trimming took 3 bases from V and 9 from J; bases not matched to a gene: 9. The V gene's germline CDR1 is DFQATT and CDR2 SNEGSKA (reference sequence).

The V gene is TRBV6-5, the J gene TRBJ1-3; 7 bases fit TRBD1. There are 15 residues in the CDR3. Germline-derived CDR1 and CDR2 are MNHEY and SVGAGI. J was trimmed by 0 bases and V by 2 bases; bases with no gene match: 1. The CDR3 reads CASSYNRGSGNTIYF. The CDR3 DNA sequence: TGTGCCAGCAGTTACAACAGGGGCTCTGGAAACACCATATATTTT.

J is TRBJ2-7 and V is TRBV29-1; D is ambiguous. Germline V CDR1 and CDR2: SQVTM, ANQGSEA. The V end lost 5 bases, the J end lost 2 bases, and 10 bases lay between the germline ends. CDR3 length: 12 residues. The CDR3 DNA sequence: TGCAGCGTTAGGCAGCCAACCTACGAGCAGTACTTC. It translates to CSVRQPTYEQYF.